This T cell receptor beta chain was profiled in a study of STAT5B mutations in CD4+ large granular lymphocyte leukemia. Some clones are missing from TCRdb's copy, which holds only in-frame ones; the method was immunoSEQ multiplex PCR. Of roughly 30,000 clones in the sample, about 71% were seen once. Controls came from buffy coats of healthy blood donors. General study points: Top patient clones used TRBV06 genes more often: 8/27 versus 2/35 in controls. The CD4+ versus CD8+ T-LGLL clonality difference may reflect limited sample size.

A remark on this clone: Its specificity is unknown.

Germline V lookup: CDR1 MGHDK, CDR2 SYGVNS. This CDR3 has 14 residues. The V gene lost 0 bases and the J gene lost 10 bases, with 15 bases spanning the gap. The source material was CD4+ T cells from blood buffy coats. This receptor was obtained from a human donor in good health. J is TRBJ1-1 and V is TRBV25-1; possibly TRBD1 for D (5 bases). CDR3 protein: CASSEYRDGALAFF. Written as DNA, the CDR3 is TGTGCCAGCAGTGAATATAGGGACGGCGCTTTAGCTTTCTTT.